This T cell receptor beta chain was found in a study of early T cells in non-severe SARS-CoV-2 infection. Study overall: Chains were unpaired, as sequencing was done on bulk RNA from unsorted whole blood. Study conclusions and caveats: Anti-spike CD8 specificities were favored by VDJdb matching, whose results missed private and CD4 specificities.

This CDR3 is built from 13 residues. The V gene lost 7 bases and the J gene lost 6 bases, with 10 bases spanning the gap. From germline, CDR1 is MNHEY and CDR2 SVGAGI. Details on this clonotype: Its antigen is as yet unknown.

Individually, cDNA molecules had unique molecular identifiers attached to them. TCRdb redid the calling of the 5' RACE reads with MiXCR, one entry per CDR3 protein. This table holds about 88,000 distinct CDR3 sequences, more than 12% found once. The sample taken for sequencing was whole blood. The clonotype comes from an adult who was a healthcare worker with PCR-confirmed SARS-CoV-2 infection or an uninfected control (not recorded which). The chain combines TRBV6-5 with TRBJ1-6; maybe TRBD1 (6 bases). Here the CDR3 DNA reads TGTGCCAGCAATTCCAGGGGTAATTCACCCCTCCACTTT. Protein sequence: CASNSRGNSPLHF.